The 10 T cell receptor beta chains listed next were all sequenced from one sample in a study of blood T cell repertoires in COVID-19. The assay was immunoSEQ multiplex PCR, and TCRdb's table has in-frame clones only and misses some. The table has about 130,000 clones, approximately 80% seen once; the top ten hold roughly 3%. Specimen: peripheral blood. These receptors all come from an elderly woman with acute or convalescent COVID-19.

The rearrangement joins TRBV25-1 to TRBJ1-1; D not resolved. Looked up from germline, CDR1 is MGHDK and CDR2 is SYGVNS. Trimming shortened V by 1 base and J by 5 bases, and 8 bases separated the two germline ends. The CDR3 extends over 13 amino acids. CDR3 amino acids: CASSEFTGTEAFF. CDR3 coding DNA: TGTGCCAGCAGTGAATTTACGGGGACTGAAGCTTTCTTT.

The sample holds a few counts of this clone. The chain uses TRBV3-1 (or the pseudogene TRBV3-2) and TRBJ1-5; D unclear. This CDR3 comprises 15 residues. Trimming stripped 0 bases from V and 6 bases from J, with 12 bases between. CDR1 is LGHDT and CDR2 is YNNKEL in the germline V gene (reference sequence). The chain's CDR3 is CASSQDPAAGQPQHF. As DNA, the CDR3 is TGTGCCAGCAGCCAAGATCCGGCAGCGGGTCAGCCCCAGCATTTT.

Worth noting for this clone: The same CDR3 can be traced to other DNA sequences in this sample. The chain links TRBV5-1 to TRBJ1-1; the match to TRBD1 covers 9 bases. CDR3 length equals 13 residues. Trimming cost V 2 bases and J 4 bases; bases outside gene matches: 0. Germline V CDR1 and CDR2: SGHRS, YFSETQ. The CDR3 DNA is TGCGCCAGCAGCTTACAGGGGGCCACTGAAGCTTTCTTT. Translated: CASSLQGATEAFF.

This chain links TRBV7-3 with TRBJ2-3; D uncertain. Germline loops: CDR1 SGHTA, CDR2 FQGTGA. The CDR3 extends over 15 amino acids. Trimming stripped 2 bases from V and 3 bases from J, with 12 bases between. This chain's CDR3 is CASSLSPEWTDTQYF. In DNA, the CDR3 is TGTGCCAGCAGCTTATCCCCGGAGTGGACAGATACGCAGTATTTT.

The chain uses TRBV2 and TRBJ2-2; 11 positions agree with TRBD1. Germline CDR1 SNHLY, CDR2 FYNNEI. J lost 5 bases, V lost 6 bases, and 5 bases had no gene match. The CDR3 spans 15 residues. The CDR3 coding sequence is TGTGCCAGCAGGCGGACAGGGGGCGATACCGGGGAGCTGTTTTTT. Amino acid sequence: CASRRTGGDTGELFF.

The chain joins TRBV3-1 (or the pseudogene TRBV3-2) to TRBJ1-2; no reliable D call. Deletions cut 1 base from V and 4 bases from J, with 7 bases between. The germline gives CDR1 LGHDT, CDR2 YNNKEL (reference sequence). The CDR3 has 13 residues. The chain's CDR3 is CASSQGSFYGYTF. The CDR3 DNA sequence: TGTGCCAGCAGCCAAGGTAGTTTCTATGGCTACACCTTC.

This clone was detected a few times. The genes are TRBV14 and TRBJ2-7, with TRBD2 matching over 8 bases. This CDR3 has 14 residues. CDR1 is SGHDN, CDR2 FVKESK, per germline. The V gene end was trimmed by 5 bases and the J gene end by 3 bases; junction bases not matched to a gene: 6. The CDR3 region has the DNA TGTGCCAGCAGCAGTCTCCGGGGGGGCTACGAGCAGTACTTC. Translated, it gives CASSSLRGGYEQYF.

This clone was observed once. The chain employs TRBV2 and TRBJ2-2; 8 nucleotides align to TRBD2. With V trimmed by 7 bases and J by 1 base, 2 bases remained unmatched. Looked up from germline, CDR1 is SNHLY and CDR2 is FYNNEI. This CDR3 has 14 amino acids. CDR3 sequence reads: CASTSGGNTGELFF. Here the CDR3 DNA reads TGTGCCAGCACAAGCGGGGGGAACACCGGGGAGCTGTTTTTT.

This clone was found once. V usage is TRBV14 and J usage is TRBJ1-4; weak D call: TRBD1 (5 bases). The CDR3 spans 16 residues. The V end lost 3 bases, the J end lost 0 bases, and 11 bases lay between the germline ends. Germline CDR1 reads SGHDN; CDR2 reads FVKESK. This CDR3 is CASSHGQGATNEKLFF. CDR3 in DNA: TGTGCCAGCAGCCACGGTCAGGGCGCAACTAATGAAAAACTGTTTTTT. Filled out from reference TRBV14 and TRBJ1-4, the complete variable domain reads EAGVTQFPSHSVIEKGQTVTLRCDPISGHDNLYWYRRVMGKEIKFLLHFVKESKQDESGMPNNRFLAERTGGTYSTLKVQPAELEDSGVYFCASSHGQGATNEKLFFGSGTQLSVL.

J is TRBJ2-1 and V is TRBV4-2; D is perhaps TRBD2 (6 bases). CDR1 LGHNA and CDR2 YNFKEQ come from the germline V gene. The CDR3 spans 14 residues. The ends were cut back, 4 bases at V and 9 bases at J, with 16 bases in the middle. The DNA of the CDR3 is TGTGCCAGCAGCCTTGGGGGGTGGGGGAGTGAGCAGTTCTTC. This gives the protein CASSLGGWGSEQFF.